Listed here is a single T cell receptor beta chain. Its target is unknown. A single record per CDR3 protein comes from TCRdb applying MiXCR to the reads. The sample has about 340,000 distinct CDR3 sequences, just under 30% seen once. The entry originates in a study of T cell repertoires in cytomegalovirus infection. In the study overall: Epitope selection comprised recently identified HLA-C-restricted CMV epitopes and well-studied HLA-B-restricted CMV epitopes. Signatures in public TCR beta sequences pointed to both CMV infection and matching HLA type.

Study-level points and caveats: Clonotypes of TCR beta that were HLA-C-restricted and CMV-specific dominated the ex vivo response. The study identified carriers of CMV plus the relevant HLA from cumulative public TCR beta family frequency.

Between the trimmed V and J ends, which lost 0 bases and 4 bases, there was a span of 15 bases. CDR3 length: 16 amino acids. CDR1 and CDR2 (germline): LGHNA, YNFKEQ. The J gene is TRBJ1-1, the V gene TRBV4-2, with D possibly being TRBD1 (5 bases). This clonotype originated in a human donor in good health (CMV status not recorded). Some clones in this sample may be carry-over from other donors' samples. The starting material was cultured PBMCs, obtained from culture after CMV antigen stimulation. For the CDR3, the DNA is TGTGCCAGCAGCCAAGATCGGGGGAGGGCCGGCACTGAAGCTTTCTTT. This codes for CASSQDRGRAGTEAFF.